This TCR beta chain was captured by sequencing in a study of shared clonotypes between healthy human individuals. CDR1 is MNHEY, CDR2 SVGAGI, per germline. The junction had 12 bases not matched to a gene; V was cut back by 6 bases and J by 4 bases. The CDR3 loop spans 15 amino acids. TCRdb keeps only in-frame clones here, not all; method: immunoSEQ multiplex PCR. The repertoire includes 1.5 million to 2.5 million clones, about 95% of them detected once, and 0.9% to 1.5% sits in the top ten. CD45RO-negative CD8 cells positively selected for CCR7 made up the naive population, which excluded terminally differentiated effector memory CD45RA+ cells.

The V and J genes are TRBV6-5 and TRBJ2-7, with 7 nucleotides matching TRBD1. This clonotype was obtained from a man between 18 and 29 years old in good health. Material for sequencing was naive CD8+ T cells sorted from blood. This chain's CDR3 is CASSLHGTDNYEQYF. The DNA for the CDR3 is TGTGCCAGCAGCCTACACGGGACAGACAATTACGAGCAGTACTTC.